What follows describes a single T cell receptor beta chain. CDR3 length: 12 amino acids. V lost 1 base, J lost 11 bases, and 12 bases lay in between. CDR1 and CDR2 (germline): SGHTS, YDEGEE. The record originates from a study of shared clonotypes between healthy human individuals. Study-wide background: The people who gave samples were a couple of women and a few men aged 18 to 49.

The assay was immunoSEQ multiplex PCR, and TCRdb's table has in-frame clones only and misses some. The table lists approximately 500,000 clones, 90% to 96% of them singletons. The TCR comes from a woman in her twenties or thirties in good health. The J gene is TRBJ1-1, the V gene TRBV5-8, with D perhaps matching TRBD1 (5 bases). Sequenced input: naive CD4+ T cells sorted from blood. The subset denotes: CD45RA+ positively selected. In DNA, the CDR3 is TGTGCCAGCAGCTTGACAGGCGGTGGGGCTTTCTTT. It yields the protein CASSLTGGGAFF.